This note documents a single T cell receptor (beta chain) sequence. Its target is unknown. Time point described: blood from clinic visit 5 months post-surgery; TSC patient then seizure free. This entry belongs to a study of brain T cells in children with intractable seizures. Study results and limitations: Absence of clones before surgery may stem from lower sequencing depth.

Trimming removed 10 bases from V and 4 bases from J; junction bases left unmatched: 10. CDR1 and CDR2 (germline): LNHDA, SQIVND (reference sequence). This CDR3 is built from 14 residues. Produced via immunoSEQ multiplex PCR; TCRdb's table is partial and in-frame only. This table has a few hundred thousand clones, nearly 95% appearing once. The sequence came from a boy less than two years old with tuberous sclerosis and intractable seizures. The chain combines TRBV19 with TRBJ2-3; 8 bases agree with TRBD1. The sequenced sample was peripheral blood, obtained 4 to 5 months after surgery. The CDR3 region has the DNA TGTGCCACCCGGAGGGGACAGGAAGCAGATACGCAGTATTTT. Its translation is CATRRGQEADTQYF.